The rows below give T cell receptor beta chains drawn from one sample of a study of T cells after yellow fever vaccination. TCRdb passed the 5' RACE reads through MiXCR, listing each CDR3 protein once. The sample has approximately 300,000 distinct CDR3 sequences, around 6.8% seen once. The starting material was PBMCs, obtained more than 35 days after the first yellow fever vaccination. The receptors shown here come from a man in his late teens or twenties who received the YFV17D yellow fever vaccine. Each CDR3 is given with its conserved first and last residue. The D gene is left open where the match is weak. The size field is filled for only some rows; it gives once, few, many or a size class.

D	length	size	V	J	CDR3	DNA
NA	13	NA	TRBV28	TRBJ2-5	CASTPASVETQYF	TGTGCCAGCACCCCGGCGAGCGTAGAGACCCAGTACTTC
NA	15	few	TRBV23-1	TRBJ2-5	CASTLRADPQETQYF	TGCGCCAGCACTCTCCGGGCAGACCCCCAAGAGACCCAGTACTTC
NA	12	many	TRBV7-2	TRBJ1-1	CASSLDGAGAFF	TGTGCCAGCAGCTTGGACGGGGCAGGGGCTTTCTTT
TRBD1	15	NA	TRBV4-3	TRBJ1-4	CASSQDGQGSEKLFF	TGCGCCAGCAGCCAAGATGGACAGGGAAGCGAAAAACTGTTTTTT
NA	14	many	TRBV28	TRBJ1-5	CASSSTIHNQPQHF	TGTGCCAGCAGCTCCACCATACACAATCAGCCCCAGCATTTT
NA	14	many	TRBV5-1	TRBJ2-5	CASSFTGPQETQYF	TGTGCCAGCAGCTTCACAGGGCCACAAGAGACCCAGTACTTC
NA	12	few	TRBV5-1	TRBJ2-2	CASSPGRGQVFF	TGCGCCAGCAGCCCCGGGAGGGGGCAGGTGTTTTTT
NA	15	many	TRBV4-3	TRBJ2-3	CASRLGGASTDTQYF	TGCGCCAGCAGACTGGGCGGGGCGAGTACAGATACGCAGTATTTT
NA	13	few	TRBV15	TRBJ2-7	CATSRDPSYEQYF	TGTGCCACCAGCAGAGATCCTAGCTACGAGCAGTACTTC
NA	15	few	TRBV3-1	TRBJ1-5	CASSQGDHSNQPQHF	TGTGCCAGCAGCCAAGGGGATCATAGCAATCAGCCCCAGCATTTT